This entry lists 30 T cell receptor beta chains sequenced from one sample in a study of graft-versus-host responses after intestinal transplantation. Clones were sequenced by immunoSEQ multiplex PCR, and TCRdb holds only the in-frame ones, with some missing. The sample includes about 97,000 clones, more than 80% of them seen just once. This sample comprised PBMCs, obtained roughly 450 days after intestinal transplant. Every receptor here comes from a human patient who received an intestinal transplant, so some T cells may come from the graft donor.

The chain joins TRBV9 to TRBJ1-2, with TRBD1 as a possible D gene (5 bases). V was cut by 0 bases and J by 3 bases, with 12 bases left in between. There are 15 residues in the CDR3. Germline V gives CDR1 SGDLS, CDR2 YYNGEE. The CDR3 loop is CASSVAGGTYYGYTF. In DNA, the CDR3 is TGTGCCAGCAGCGTAGCTGGGGGGACCTACTATGGCTACACCTTC.

The rearrangement links TRBV20-1 to TRBJ2-2, with D perhaps matching TRBD1 (5 bases). V lost 6 bases, J lost 4 bases, and 6 bases lay in between. The CDR3 sequence is 11 residues long. Per germline, CDR1 DFQATT and CDR2 SNEGSKA (reference sequence). As DNA, the CDR3 is TGCAGTGCGGGGCGCACCGGGGAGCTGTTTTTT. This codes for CSAGRTGELFF.

The chain recombines TRBV18 with TRBJ2-2; no reliable D call. The germline V and J ends were trimmed by 3 bases and 0 bases, with 11 bases remaining between them. In germline, CDR1 is KGHSH, CDR2 LQKENI. The CDR3 loop spans 16 amino acids. CDR3 loop: CASSPNDRPNTGELFF. CDR3 DNA sequence: TGTGCCAGCTCACCGAACGACCGCCCGAACACCGGGGAGCTGTTTTTT.

V is TRBV6-6 and J is TRBJ2-7; D uncertain. V was clipped by 4 bases and J by 4 bases, with 8 bases between them. The CDR3 has 12 residues. Germline V gene lookup returns CDR1 MNHNY and CDR2 SVGAGI (reference sequence). CDR3: CASSFAIYEQYF. The CDR3 DNA sequence: TGTGCCAGCAGTTTTGCCATATACGAGCAGTACTTC.

The chain is built from TRBV4-1 and TRBJ1-1; D unresolved. Germline V gene sequence: CDR1 MGHRA, CDR2 YSYEKL. The CDR3 runs to 14 residues. V lost 4 bases, J lost 1 base, and 10 bases lay in between. The CDR3 DNA follows: TGCGCCAGCAGCCCCCAAGAGGGGAACACTGAAGCTTTCTTT. Amino acid sequence: CASSPQEGNTEAFF.

The chain combines TRBV5-1 with TRBJ2-7, with a possible D match to TRBD2 (6 bases). CDR1 and CDR2 (germline): SGHRS, YFSETQ. V lost 7 bases and J lost 0, with 8 bases in between. The CDR3 runs to 12 residues. CDR3 nucleotides: TGCGCCAGCCGGGGGAGCTCCTACGAGCAGTACTTC. Its protein is CASRGSSYEQYF.

The chain couples TRBV7-3 to TRBJ2-3, with D perhaps matching TRBD2 (6 bases). Trimming removed 4 bases at V and 2 bases at J, with 10 bases between. This CDR3 comprises 14 residues. The V gene's germline CDR1 is SGHTA and CDR2 FQGTGA. The DNA for the CDR3 is TGTGCCAGCAGCTCGGGACTCAACACAGATACGCAGTATTTT. Protein product: CASSSGLNTDTQYF.

This chain links TRBV11-2 with TRBJ2-7; D not certain. CDR1 is SGHAT, CDR2 FQNNGV, per germline. This CDR3 has 13 residues. Trimming removed 3 bases from V and 0 bases from J, with 6 bases in between. CDR3 sequence: CASSLGSSYEQYF. The CDR3 DNA sequence: TGTGCCAGCAGCTTGGGCAGCTCCTACGAGCAGTACTTC.

This clone was seen once. This chain connects TRBV12-5 to TRBJ1-4, with D possibly being TRBD1 (6 bases). There are 14 residues in the CDR3. CDR1 is LGHNT and CDR2 is FRNRAP in the germline V gene. The V end lost 6 bases, the J end lost 3 bases, and 11 bases lay between the germline ends. CDR3 in DNA: TGTGCTAGTGGACAGGGTTCGGCTAATGAAAAACTGTTTTTT. This encodes CASGQGSANEKLFF.

V and J are TRBV7-9 and TRBJ1-4, with D possibly being TRBD1 (5 bases). This CDR3 contains 13 residues. V was trimmed by 8 bases and J by 7 bases, leaving 14 bases between them. CDR1 and CDR2 from the germline V gene are SEHNR and FQNEAQ (reference sequence). In nucleotides, the CDR3 is TGTGCCAGCCGCCCCGGGACTCTTGAAAAACTGTTTTTT. Its protein product is CASRPGTLEKLFF.

Points on this clone: Distinct nucleotide sequences in the sample also encode this CDR3. This chain uses TRBV5-4 with TRBJ2-3; D might be TRBD1 or TRBD2, each matching 5 bases. Trimming shortened V by 8 bases and J by 0 bases, and 13 bases separated the two germline ends. CDR1 is SGHNT and CDR2 is YYREEE in the germline V gene (reference sequence). The length of the CDR3 is 14 residues. The CDR3 nucleotides are TGTGCCAGATCCGGGACGAGAAGCACAGATACGCAGTATTTT. Translation gives CARSGTRSTDTQYF.

The V call is TRBV12-5, the J call TRBJ2-7; D possibly corresponds to TRBD2 (5 bases). The germline V gene has CDR1 LGHNT and CDR2 FRNRAP. The CDR3 contains 12 residues. Trimming pared 9 bases from V and 12 bases from J, leaving 21 bases between. The CDR3: CASRAAPRAVYF. CDR3 bases: TGTGCTAGCCGGGCCGCGCCACGAGCGGTGTACTTC.

The rearrangement joins TRBV6-4 to TRBJ1-1, with D hard to call. This CDR3 has 13 amino acids. Trimming left V 8 bases short and J 4 bases short, with 14 bases between. Germline V CDR1 and CDR2: MRHNA, SNTAGT. The CDR3 is CASPRDKSTEAFF. CDR3 in DNA: TGTGCCAGCCCCCGGGATAAGAGCACTGAAGCTTTCTTT.

This chain joins TRBV6-5 and TRBJ1-3; D gene ambiguous. Germline loops: CDR1 MNHEY, CDR2 SVGAGI. There are 14 residues in the CDR3. V lost 7 bases to trimming and J lost 0 bases, with 10 bases between them. The CDR3: CASTAASSGNTIYF. In DNA form, the CDR3 reads TGTGCCAGCACCGCGGCGAGCTCTGGAAACACCATATATTTT.

The chain carries TRBV7-6 and TRBJ1-5; D may be TRBD1 (6 bases). Per the germline V gene, CDR1 is SGHVS and CDR2 is FNYEAQ. The CDR3 has 15 residues. V lost 5 bases, J lost 7 bases, and 18 bases lay in between. The CDR3 region has the DNA TGTGCCAGCAGCCCTTCCGGCGGGGGCGACCAGCCCCAGCATTTT. Translation: CASSPSGGGDQPQHF.

The chain joins TRBV4-2 to TRBJ1-3; D call uncertain. V was pared by 0 bases and J by 0 bases, with 12 bases between. The CDR3 runs to 17 residues. The germline CDR1 and CDR2 sequences are LGHNA and YNFKEQ. DNA for the CDR3: TGTGCCAGCAGCCAAGATTTGATGACGAACTCTGGAAACACCATATATTTT. Translated, it gives CASSQDLMTNSGNTIYF.

The gene calls are TRBV5-4 and TRBJ2-5; TRBD2 matches 13 bases. V was pared by 0 bases and J by 0 bases, with 8 bases of the junction left unmatched. The CDR3 is made up of 19 amino acids. Germline V gives CDR1 SGHNT, CDR2 YYREEE (reference sequence). The CDR3 region is CASSLGWTSGGSYQETQYF. The CDR3 nucleotides are TGTGCCAGCAGCTTGGGGTGGACTAGCGGGGGCTCGTACCAAGAGACCCAGTACTTC.

The chain combines TRBV6-1 with TRBJ1-1, with 8 positions matching TRBD1. CDR3 length equals 16 residues. Germline V gene sequence: CDR1 MNHNS, CDR2 SASEGT. The V and J ends lost 1 base and 6 bases, in that order; junction bases with no gene match: 10. Here the CDR3 DNA reads TGTGCCAGCAGTGAAGACGCTACAGGGGGTAGGGCTGAAGCTTTCTTT. It yields the protein CASSEDATGGRAEAFF.

CDR3 sequence (DNA): TGTGCCAGTAGTATAGCAGGGACGGAGACCCAGTACTTC. Its protein product is CASSIAGTETQYF. The chain carries TRBV19 and TRBJ2-5; D tentatively fits TRBD1 or TRBD2 (5 bases each). The germline V gene encodes CDR1 LNHDA and CDR2 SQIVND (reference sequence). Deletions cut 1 base from V and 5 bases from J, with 8 bases between. The CDR3 is made up of 13 amino acids.

The chain uses TRBV2 and TRBJ1-3; 8 bases are shared with TRBD1. This CDR3 spans 14 amino acids. Germline V gene data show CDR1 as SNHLY and CDR2 as FYNNEI. Unmatched junction bases numbered 4, after V lost 5 bases and J lost 4 bases. This CDR3 reads CASSSTGVGNTIYF. As DNA, the CDR3 is TGTGCCAGCAGTTCGACAGGGGTGGGAAACACCATATATTTT.

This sequence joins TRBV15 and TRBJ1-2; TRBD1 aligns across 7 bases. J gave up 2 bases and V 0 bases, and 3 bases lay outside the gene matches. The CDR3 consists of 15 residues. Germline V gives CDR1 LNHNV, CDR2 YYDKDF (reference sequence). The chain's CDR3 is CATSREAGGNYGYTF. CDR3 nucleotides: TGTGCCACCAGCAGAGAAGCAGGGGGGAACTATGGCTACACCTTC.

The V gene is TRBV7-3, the J gene TRBJ2-4; 7 bases fit TRBD1. V gave up 5 bases and J gave up 0 bases; unmatched junction bases: 7. In germline, CDR1 is SGHTA, CDR2 FQGTGA. The CDR3 length is 16 residues. DNA for the CDR3: TGTGCCAGCAGCCAGGGGGTCCACATAGCCAAAAACATTCAGTACTTC. Protein sequence: CASSQGVHIAKNIQYF.

The rearrangement uses TRBV5-1 and TRBJ2-5; the D gene is possibly TRBD2 (6 bases). The CDR3 is 13 residues long. V dropped 2 bases and J dropped 5 bases, with 10 bases sitting between them. CDR1 is SGHRS, CDR2 YFSETQ, per germline. The CDR3 region is CASSFGTGETQYF. The CDR3 nucleotides read TGCGCCAGCAGCTTTGGGACTGGGGAGACCCAGTACTTC. Using reference TRBV5-1 and TRBJ2-5 for the parts outside the CDR3, the full variable domain is KAGVTQTPRYLIKTRGQQVTLSCSPISGHRSVSWYQQTPGQGLQFLFEYFSETQRNKGNFPGRFSGRQFSNSRSEMNVSTLELGDSALYLCASSFGTGETQYFGPGTRLLVL.

The chain uses TRBV7-6 and TRBJ1-1; no firm D call. The germline V gene encodes CDR1 SGHVS and CDR2 FNYEAQ. The CDR3 runs 14 residues. The ends were cut back, 2 bases at V and 0 bases at J, with 7 bases in the middle. The CDR3 DNA reads TGTGCCAGCAGCTTAAGGACGGTGAACACTGAAGCTTTCTTT. The encoded protein is CASSLRTVNTEAFF. The full variable domain, completed using reference TRBV7-6 and TRBJ1-1, is GAGVSQSPRYKVTKRGQDVALRCDPISGHVSLYWYRQALGQGPEFLTYFNYEAQQDKSGLPNDRFSAERPEGSISTLTIQRTEQRDSAMYRCASSLRTVNTEAFFGQGTRLTVV.

This chain links TRBV11-1 with TRBJ1-6; unclear D gene. Trimming cost V 1 base and J 3 bases, with 1 base left between them. The CDR3 is 13 amino acids. Germline assignment: CDR1 SGHAT and CDR2 FQDESV (reference sequence). CDR3 region: CASSLGYNSPLHF. CDR3 sequence (DNA): TGTGCCAGCAGCTTAGGCTATAATTCACCCCTCCACTTT.

This clone was counted a few times. V is TRBV18 and J is TRBJ1-3; D perhaps matches TRBD1 (6 bases). The CDR3 is 14 residues long. Germline CDR1 and CDR2: KGHSH and LQKENI. V was pared by 4 bases and J by 4 bases, with 11 bases between. DNA of the CDR3: TGTGCCAGCTCACAACAGGGTGCCGGAAACACCATATATTTT. This encodes CASSQQGAGNTIYF.

The chain joins TRBV13 to TRBJ2-3; tentative D call: TRBD2 (5 bases). This CDR3 region has 14 residues. V shed 5 bases and J shed 2 bases, with 11 bases lying between them. Per germline, CDR1 PRHDT and CDR2 FYEKMQ (reference sequence). CDR3 in amino acids: CASSDRDFTDTQYF. CDR3 coding DNA: TGTGCCAGCAGCGACCGGGATTTCACAGATACGCAGTATTTT.

The table lists this clone with a few counts. The chain has TRBV2 and TRBJ2-7; D is perhaps TRBD2 (6 bases). The CDR3 has 12 amino acids. Germline V lookup: CDR1 SNHLY, CDR2 FYNNEI. The V end was cut by 8 bases, the J end by 4 bases, with 12 bases between. The CDR3 loop reads CASEREAYEQYF. The CDR3 DNA sequence: TGTGCCAGCGAGAGGGAGGCTTACGAGCAGTACTTC.

For the CDR3, the DNA is TGTGCCAGCTCAATTCTTTTCGTAGGGGGAGAAGAGACCCAGTACTTC. This translates into CASSILFVGGEETQYF. The V call is TRBV18, the J call TRBJ2-5; D perhaps matches TRBD1 (6 bases). The CDR3 is made up of 16 amino acids. V lost 5 bases to trimming and J lost 3 bases, with 19 bases between them. Per germline, CDR1 KGHSH and CDR2 LQKENI.

The chain employs TRBV5-1 and TRBJ1-3; D not certain. The CDR3 sequence is 15 residues long. Trimming took 0 bases from V and 1 from J, leaving 8 bases between them. Per germline, CDR1 SGHRS and CDR2 YFSETQ. The CDR3 sequence: CASSLAGASGNTIYF. The DNA for the CDR3 is TGCGCCAGCAGCTTGGCCGGTGCTTCTGGAAACACCATATATTTT.